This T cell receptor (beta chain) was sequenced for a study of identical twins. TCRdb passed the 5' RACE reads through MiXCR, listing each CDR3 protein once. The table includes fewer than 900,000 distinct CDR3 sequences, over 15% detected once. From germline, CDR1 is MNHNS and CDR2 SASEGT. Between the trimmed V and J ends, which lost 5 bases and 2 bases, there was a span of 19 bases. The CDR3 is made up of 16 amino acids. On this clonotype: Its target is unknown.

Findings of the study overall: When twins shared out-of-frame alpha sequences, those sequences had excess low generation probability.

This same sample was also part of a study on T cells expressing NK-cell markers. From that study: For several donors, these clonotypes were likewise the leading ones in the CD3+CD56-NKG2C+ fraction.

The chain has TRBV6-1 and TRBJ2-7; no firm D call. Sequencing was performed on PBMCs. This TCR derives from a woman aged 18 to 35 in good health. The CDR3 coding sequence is TGTGCCAGCAGTCCCTCATGGTTGCGCTCCCCCTACGAGCAGTACTTC. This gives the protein CASSPSWLRSPYEQYF.